What follows is one T cell receptor (beta chain) and its context. Measured with immunoSEQ multiplex PCR; TCRdb has only the in-frame clones, and not every one. The repertoire has 60,000 to 75,000 clones, about 85% of them found once; the top ten carry approximately 1.3%. The data derive from a study of OX40 agonist ivuxolimab in advanced cancers. This specimen consisted of CD4+ or CD8+ T cells sorted from blood, obtained in a trial of the OX40 agonist ivuxolimab. This TCR was recovered from an adult with an advanced solid tumor such as melanoma, head and neck, liver or kidney cancer.

CDR3 sequence: CASSLSGGRVDTQYF. The CDR3 coding sequence is TGTGCCAGCAGCTTAAGTGGCGGGAGGGTCGATACGCAGTATTTT. J is TRBJ2-3 and V is TRBV7-6; 9 nucleotides match TRBD2. Germline V gene data show CDR1 as SGHVS and CDR2 as FNYEAQ. J gave up 6 bases and V 2 bases, and 6 bases lay outside the gene matches. The CDR3 runs to 15 residues.